These 14 T cell receptor beta chains were sequenced from one sample in a study of early stage breast cancer tumors. Method: immunoSEQ multiplex PCR; TCRdb's copy keeps in-frame clones and lacks some. The sample includes fewer than 90,000 clones, approximately 79% of them seen just once. The sample comprised blood. The source of these receptors is a person between 60 and 69 years old with breast cancer.

This sequence joins TRBV5-6 and TRBJ2-2; D is possibly TRBD2 (6 bases). There are 17 residues in the CDR3. The V end was cut by 0 bases, the J end by 4 bases, with 16 bases between. Germline CDR1 reads SGHDT; CDR2 reads YYEEEE. CDR3 region: CASSLERLTRFTGELFF. The CDR3 DNA follows: TGTGCCAGCAGCTTGGAGCGATTGACTAGATTCACCGGGGAGCTGTTTTTT.

The chain is built from TRBV19 and TRBJ1-2; possible D gene TRBD1, 5 bases. Germline V gene lookup returns CDR1 LNHDA and CDR2 SQIVND (reference sequence). The V end lost 1 base, the J end lost 4 bases, and 10 bases lay between the germline ends. CDR3 length: 14 residues. The CDR3 bases are TGTGCCAGTAGTATAGGCGGGACCGCCTATGGCTACACCTTC. Protein: CASSIGGTAYGYTF. The entire variable domain, with the rest obtained from reference TRBV19 and TRBJ1-2, is as follows: DGGITQSPKYLFRKEGQNVTLSCEQNLNHDAMYWYRQDPGQGLRLIYYSQIVNDFQKGDIAEGYSVSREKKESFPLTVTSAQKNPTAFYLCASSIGGTAYGYTFGSGTRLTVV.

The DNA for the CDR3 is TGTGCCAGCAGCTTGCAGGGGGGGAGAATCGACGAGCAGTACTTC. It codes for CASSLQGGRIDEQYF. This sequence joins TRBV5-4 and TRBJ2-7; possibly TRBD1 or TRBD2 for D (7 bases each). V dropped 1 base and J dropped 5 bases, with 16 bases sitting between them. Germline CDR1 reads SGHNT; CDR2 reads YYREEE (reference sequence). This CDR3 has 15 amino acids.

The V and J genes are TRBV18 and TRBJ1-1, with 8 nucleotides matching TRBD1. The J segment lost 6 bases and the V segment lost 6 bases, leaving 9 bases of the junction unmatched. Germline CDR1 is KGHSH and CDR2 is LQKENI. This CDR3 is built from 14 residues. CDR3 loop: CASSRRQGWAEAFF. DNA for the CDR3: TGTGCCAGCTCCCGTCGACAGGGGTGGGCTGAAGCTTTCTTT. The full variable domain, rest sourced from reference TRBV18 and TRBJ1-1, is NAGVMQNPRHLVRRRGQEARLRCSPMKGHSHVYWYRQLPEEGLKFMVYLQKENIIDESGMPKERFSAEFPKEGPSILRIQQVVRGDSAAYFCASSRRQGWAEAFFGQGTRLTVV.

The chain's CDR3 is CATSRDAGGSPLHF. CDR3 bases: TGTGCCACCAGCAGAGACGCTGGGGGTTCACCCCTCCACTTT. This chain uses TRBV15 with TRBJ1-6, with D possibly matching TRBD1 (5 bases). CDR3 length: 14 residues. Between the trimmed V and J ends, which lost 0 bases and 9 bases, there was a span of 9 bases. Germline V lookup: CDR1 LNHNV, CDR2 YYDKDF (reference sequence).

The chain combines TRBV5-1 with TRBJ2-7; perhaps D is TRBD1 or TRBD2 (5 bases each). The CDR3 runs to 12 residues. Germline V gives CDR1 SGHRS, CDR2 YFSETQ. With 3 bases removed from V and 7 bases from J, the gap between germline ends came to 11 bases. The CDR3 sequence: CASSWGTGEQYF. For the CDR3, the DNA is TGCGCCAGCAGCTGGGGGACGGGAGAGCAGTACTTC.

The CDR3 loop reads CASSWASNQPQHF. CDR3 nucleotide sequence: TGTGCCAGCAGTTGGGCCTCGAACCAGCCCCAGCATTTT. The genes are TRBV6-5 and TRBJ1-5; D unclear. The germline V gene has CDR1 MNHEY and CDR2 SVGAGI. V shed 4 bases and J shed 7 bases, with 11 bases lying between them. The length of the CDR3 is 13 residues.

The gene calls are TRBV12-1 and TRBJ2-7. TRBV12-1 represents a pseudogene. The CDR3 loop spans 11 amino acids. CDR3 bases: TGTGCCAGCAGAAGCTCCTACGAGCAGTACTTC. It encodes CASRSSYEQYF.

The sample holds one count of this clone. J is TRBJ2-7 and V is TRBV27; 8 positions agree with TRBD1. The ends lost 6 bases at V and 4 bases at J; junction bases unmatched: 8. CDR1 and CDR2 from the germline V gene are MNHEY and SMNVEV (reference sequence). The CDR3 totals 14 residues. The CDR3 reads CASSPRGREYEQYF. In DNA, the CDR3 is TGTGCCAGCAGCCCCAGGGGGCGCGAGTACGAGCAGTACTTC.

V is TRBV28 and J is TRBJ2-2; 8 bases are shared with TRBD1. This CDR3 spans 15 amino acids. Germline V gene data show CDR1 as MDHEN and CDR2 as SYDVKM. With 3 bases clipped from V and 0 bases from J, the junction kept 0 bases outside the gene matches. CDR3 DNA sequence: TGTGCCAGCAGTTTGACAGGGGCGAACACCGGGGAGCTGTTTTTT. Encoded protein: CASSLTGANTGELFF.

The chain employs TRBV11-3 and TRBJ2-2; 11 nucleotides agree with TRBD2. Trimming at V came to 5 bases and at J to 4 bases, leaving 6 bases not matched to a gene. The CDR3 is 16 amino acids. CDR1 is SGHNT, CDR2 YENEEA, per germline. CDR3: CASSEKLAGATGELFF. The CDR3 DNA is TGTGCCAGCAGCGAAAAACTAGCGGGGGCCACCGGGGAGCTGTTTTTT.

The chain uses TRBV6-1 and TRBJ2-1, with 13 bases lining up with TRBD2. V lost 4 bases and J lost 5; bases outside the gene matches: 5. CDR3 length equals 16 residues. CDR1 is MNHNS and CDR2 is SASEGT in the germline V gene. The CDR3 bases are TGTGCCAGCAGTGGGACTAGCGGGGGTGTAAACAATGAGCAGTTCTTC. It codes for CASSGTSGGVNNEQFF.

This clone was recorded a few times. This chain uses TRBV6-1 with TRBJ1-2; D is unclear. CDR3 size: 14 residues. CDR1 is MNHNS and CDR2 is SASEGT in the germline V gene. V was clipped by 1 base and J by 4 bases, with 10 bases between them. The CDR3 region is CASSEGGSTYGYTF. CDR3 in DNA: TGTGCCAGCAGTGAAGGAGGGTCCACCTATGGCTACACCTTC.

V gene TRBV28 combines with J gene TRBJ1-2; 7 nucleotides match TRBD1. Germline-derived CDR1 and CDR2 are MDHEN and SYDVKM. With V trimmed by 2 bases and J by 8 bases, 5 bases remained unmatched. The CDR3 is 13 residues long. Here the CDR3 DNA reads TGTGCCAGCAGTTTACTACAGGGGCCCGGCTACACCTTC. It yields the protein CASSLLQGPGYTF.